Presented here are 16 T cell receptor beta chains from one specimen sequenced in a study of cytomegalovirus exposure and HLA in healthy donors. With 60 Vbeta and 13 Jbeta primers, the PCR was carried out. Libraries were prepared by immunoSEQ multiplex PCR; TCRdb keeps only in-frame clonotypes and omits some of them. The sample lists 170,000 or so clones, around 80% occurring once. The material sequenced was PBMCs. The receptor source for this set is a man younger than 40 in good health and CMV-seropositive.

The chain employs TRBV19 and TRBJ2-7; possible D gene TRBD1, 5 bases. Germline V gene sequence: CDR1 LNHDA, CDR2 SQIVND (reference sequence). This CDR3 is 13 amino acids long. The ends were cut back, 6 bases at V and 7 bases at J, with 16 bases in the middle. The CDR3 sequence is CASSPQGKGEQYF. CDR3 DNA: TGTGCCAGTAGCCCCCAAGGAAAGGGGGAGCAGTACTTC.

The chain joins TRBV5-1 to TRBJ2-7; D unresolved. The CDR3 loop spans 12 amino acids. The germline V gene encodes CDR1 SGHRS and CDR2 YFSETQ. Between the trimmed V and J ends, which lost 0 bases and 5 bases, there was a span of 6 bases. The CDR3 nucleotides read TGCGCCAGCAGCTTGGGTAGTAACGAGCAGTACTTC. Protein: CASSLGSNEQYF.

The chain combines TRBV18 with TRBJ2-7; D unresolved. The germline V gene has CDR1 KGHSH and CDR2 LQKENI. V lost 1 base and J lost 2, with 6 bases in between. The length of the CDR3 is 13 residues. CDR3 nucleotides: TGTGCCAGCTCACCACTTCAAACCTACGAGCAGTACTTC. Translated, it gives CASSPLQTYEQYF.

The rearrangement links TRBV9 to TRBJ2-5; 7 positions match TRBD1. Germline-derived CDR1 and CDR2 are SGDLS and YYNGEE. J lost 3 bases, V lost 1 base, and 6 bases had no gene match. The CDR3 is 15 residues long. The CDR3 sequence is CASSVLQGLEETQYF. The CDR3 DNA sequence: TGTGCCAGCAGCGTATTACAGGGGTTAGAAGAGACCCAGTACTTC.

The V and J genes are TRBV19 and TRBJ1-5, with 9 bases matching TRBD1. This CDR3 has 17 amino acids. The trim removed 5 bases at V and 7 bases at J, leaving 15 bases unmatched. Looked up from germline, CDR1 is LNHDA and CDR2 is SQIVND (reference sequence). CDR3 nucleotides: TGTGCCAGTAGTTCCGGAACCGGGACAGGGTCCCCCCAGCCCCAGCATTTT. It encodes CASSSGTGTGSPQPQHF.

The chain is built from TRBV5-4 and TRBJ1-4; D call uncertain. V lost 3 bases and J lost 6, with 9 bases in between. Germline values: CDR1 SGHNT, CDR2 YYREEE (reference sequence). The CDR3 covers 13 residues. The CDR3 is CASSSHADEKLFF. DNA of the CDR3: TGTGCCAGCAGCTCACACGCCGATGAAAAACTGTTTTTT. The whole variable domain, filled in from reference TRBV5-4 and TRBJ1-4, reads ETGVTQSPTHLIKTRGQQVTLRCSSQSGHNTVSWYQQALGQGPQFIFQYYREEENGRGNFPPRFSGLQFPNYSSELNVNALELDDSALYLCASSSHADEKLFFGSGTQLSVL.

This clone was observed a few times. The same CDR3 arises from other DNA sequences in this sample as well. The rearrangement joins TRBV15 to TRBJ1-2; 8 nucleotides line up with TRBD1. The CDR3 has 13 amino acids. V dropped 6 bases and J dropped 5; count of bases not matched to a gene: 5. Germline V gene lookup returns CDR1 LNHNV and CDR2 YYDKDF (reference sequence). The DNA for the CDR3 is TGTGCCACCAGTTCAGACAGGGGTTATGGCTACACCTTC. Its protein product is CATSSDRGYGYTF.

As regards this clone: Distinct nucleotide sequences in the sample also encode this CDR3. The chain employs TRBV6-6 and TRBJ1-4, with 7 nucleotides matching TRBD1. J lost 1 base, V lost 3 bases, and 2 bases had no gene match. Germline loops: CDR1 MNHNY, CDR2 SVGAGI (reference sequence). CDR3 size: 15 residues. The CDR3 region is CASSYSGGTNEKLFF. DNA for the CDR3: TGTGCCAGCAGTTATTCAGGGGGAACTAATGAAAAACTGTTTTTT.

The count of this clone is one. This chain joins TRBV7-6 and TRBJ2-3; 7 bases fit TRBD2. The J segment lost 2 bases and the V segment lost 3 bases, leaving 8 bases of the junction unmatched. Germline CDR1 is SGHVS and CDR2 is FNYEAQ. CDR3 length: 16 amino acids. In nucleotides, the CDR3 is TGTGCCAGCAGCTTGGGGCCGGGGGGTTACACAGATACGCAGTATTTT. The encoded protein is CASSLGPGGYTDTQYF.

This clone was counted between two and nine times. The chain carries TRBV6-5 and TRBJ1-3; TRBD1 is a possible D gene (5 bases). Germline lookup yields CDR1 MNHEY and CDR2 SVGAGI. This CDR3 is 14 amino acids long. With 7 bases removed from V and 0 bases from J, the gap between germline ends came to 10 bases. The CDR3 DNA follows: TGTGCCAGCAAAACGGGGGTCTCTGGAAACACCATATATTTT. It encodes CASKTGVSGNTIYF.

The chain uses TRBV5-1 and TRBJ2-7; the D gene is possibly TRBD2 (5 bases). V gave up 6 bases and J gave up 1 base, with 14 bases separating them. Germline CDR1 and CDR2: SGHRS and YFSETQ. There are 14 residues in the CDR3. CDR3 bases: TGCGCCAGCAAAGGATTAAGCGGTTCCTACGAGCAGTACTTC. Translating it yields CASKGLSGSYEQYF.

The chain uses TRBV7-8 and TRBJ2-1, with 7 bases fitting TRBD2. J gave up 6 bases and V 0 bases, and 8 bases lay outside the gene matches. From germline, CDR1 is SGHVS and CDR2 FQNEAQ. CDR3 size: 16 residues. The CDR3 DNA reads TGTGCCAGCAGCTTAGCCGGGACTAAGATTGTCAATGAGCAGTTCTTC. Its protein product is CASSLAGTKIVNEQFF.

This clone was found a few times. J is TRBJ2-3 and V is TRBV7-9; tentative D call: TRBD2 (6 bases). V lost 0 bases, J lost 14 bases, and 18 bases lay in between. Germline CDR1 and CDR2: SEHNR and FQNEAQ (reference sequence). There are 14 residues in the CDR3. In DNA form, the CDR3 reads TGTGCCAGCAGCTTAGCGAATGCGGGACCAGCTCCGTATTTT. Amino acids: CASSLANAGPAPYF.

The genes are TRBV7-2 and TRBJ1-5, with D tentatively TRBD1 (6 bases). The length of the CDR3 is 15 residues. V dropped 1 base and J dropped 5 bases, with 12 bases sitting between them. CDR1 and CDR2 (germline): SGHTA, FQGNSA. The CDR3 loop is CASSLEWAGDQPQHF. Written as DNA, the CDR3 is TGTGCCAGCAGCTTAGAGTGGGCAGGGGATCAGCCCCAGCATTTT.

V and J are TRBV2 and TRBJ2-7, with D possibly being TRBD2 (5 bases). The CDR3 consists of 16 residues. Trimming took off 0 bases at V and 3 bases at J, with 15 bases between the two ends. Germline values: CDR1 SNHLY, CDR2 FYNNEI. The DNA for the CDR3 is TGTGCCAGCAGTGAAGCGCCCCGAGGGAGCTACTACGAGCAGTACTTC. It yields the protein CASSEAPRGSYYEQYF.

This clone was recorded only once. The genes are TRBV7-2 and TRBJ2-7, with 9 bases lining up with TRBD1. Germline V lookup: CDR1 SGHTA, CDR2 FQGNSA. V was clipped by 0 bases and J by 0 bases; unmatched bases: 3. This CDR3 comprises 16 residues. The CDR3, as DNA: TGTGCCAGCAGCTTAGCTGGGACAGGGACCTCCTACGAGCAGTACTTC. Translating gives CASSLAGTGTSYEQYF.